Listed below are T cell receptor beta chains from one sample, sequenced in a study of technical replicates of blood from a few donors. Here immunoSEQ multiplex PCR was the method, and the copy in TCRdb shows in-frame clones only, minus some. The sample includes about 97,000 clones, about 95% of them seen just once. Sequencing was carried out using T cells isolated from PBMCs. The source of these receptors is a human donor in good health. CDR3s leave out the opening cysteine and the closing phenylalanine or tryptophan.

V gene,J gene,CDR3 protein
TRBV14,TRBJ2-1,ASSLYNEQF
TRBV7-8,TRBJ2-7,ASSLRIPATSIYEQY
TRBV10-1,TRBJ2-2,ASSAGGSFTGELF
TRBV19,TRBJ1-5,ASSQDRDNQPQH
TRBV11-2,TRBJ2-7,ASSFSSYEQY
TRBV7-8,TRBJ1-5,ASSQTQGHNQPQH
TRBV9,TRBJ2-3,ASSVSASGYSTDTQY
TRBV4-2,TRBJ2-7,ASSQGTGGNEQY
TRBV5-1,TRBJ2-1,ASSLALKGQGYEQF
TRBV5-1,TRBJ2-7,ASSLRPDRGTGEQY
TRBV9,TRBJ2-5,ASSLGLRDPETQY
TRBV5-1,.,ASSFGASYEQY
TRBV30,TRBJ2-5,AWNVGGVETQY
TRBV4-1,TRBJ2-7,ASSQVNGQGGYEQY
TRBV19,TRBJ1-1,ASRRGRYTEAF
TRBV10-3,TRBJ1-4,AISGGQGNEKLF
TRBV5-4,TRBJ2-1,ASLPGGGSVYNEQF
TRBV4-3,TRBJ2-1,ASSQDRSGQGLTNEQF
TRBV19,TRBJ2-7,ASSMGLAIYEQY
TRBV6-5,TRBJ2-1,ASSYGVLGSNEQF
TRBV28,TRBJ1-5,ASGLGDSHQPQH
TRBV27,TRBJ1-1,ASKSGQGANTEAF
TRBV18,TRBJ2-2,ASSLPLANTGELF
TRBV4-3,TRBJ2-1,ASSHLTSGSRYEQF
TRBV28,TRBJ2-1,ASMTAYNEQF
TRBV7-9,TRBJ2-3,ASSRGTGELDTQY
TRBV5-4,TRBJ1-5,ASSTGSNQPQH
TRBV7-8,TRBJ2-7,ASSPRRTGIYEQY